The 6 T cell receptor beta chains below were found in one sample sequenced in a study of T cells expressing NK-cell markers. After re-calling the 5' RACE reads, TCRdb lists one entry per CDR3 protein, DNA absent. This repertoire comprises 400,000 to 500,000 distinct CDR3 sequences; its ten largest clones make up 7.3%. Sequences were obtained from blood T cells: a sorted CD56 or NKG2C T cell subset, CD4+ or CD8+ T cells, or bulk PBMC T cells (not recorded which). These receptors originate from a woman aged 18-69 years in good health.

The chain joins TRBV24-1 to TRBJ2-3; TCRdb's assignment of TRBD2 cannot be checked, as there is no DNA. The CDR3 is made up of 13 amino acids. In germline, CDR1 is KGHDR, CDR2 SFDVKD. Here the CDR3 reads CATSGRSSDTQYF.

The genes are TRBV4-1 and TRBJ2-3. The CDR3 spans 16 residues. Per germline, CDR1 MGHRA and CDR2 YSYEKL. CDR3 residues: CASSPGGFPFTDTQYF.

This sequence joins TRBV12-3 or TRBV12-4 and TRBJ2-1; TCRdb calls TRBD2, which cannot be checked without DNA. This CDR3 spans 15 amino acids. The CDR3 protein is CASSTGRLGYNEQFF.

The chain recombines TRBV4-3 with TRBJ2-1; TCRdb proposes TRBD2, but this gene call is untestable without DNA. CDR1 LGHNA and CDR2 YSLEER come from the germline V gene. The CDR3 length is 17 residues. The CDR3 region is CASSQAVSLASYNEQFF.

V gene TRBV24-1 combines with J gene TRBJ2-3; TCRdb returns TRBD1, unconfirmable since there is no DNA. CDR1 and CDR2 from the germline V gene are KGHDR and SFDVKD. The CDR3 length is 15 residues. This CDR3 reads CATSDQDRGPDTQYF.

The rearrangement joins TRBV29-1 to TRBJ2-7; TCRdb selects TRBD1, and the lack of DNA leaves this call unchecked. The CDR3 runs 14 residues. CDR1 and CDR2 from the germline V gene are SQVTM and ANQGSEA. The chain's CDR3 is CSVEVRGTSYEQYF.